What follows is one T cell receptor beta chain and its context. Its specific antigen is unknown. Qualities for individual bases were not recorded, and no much larger clone is one base off. Using the deep immunoSEQ assay, TCR CDR3 regions were amplified from genomic DNA by multiplex PCR. For each cell subset, the extracted genomic DNA was distributed evenly across all wells of several immunoSEQ 96-well plates, and each plate served as one replicate. For sorted subsets, 200 to 250 ng genomic DNA, equal to 30,000 to 35,000 T cell genomes, was loaded into each replicate PCR. Purified libraries were quantified with a Qubit 3.0 fluorometer, sized on a Bioanalyzer 2100, and re-quantified with the KAPA Library Quantification kit. Each immunoSEQ 96-well plate was sequenced on its own single-read 150-cycle Illumina NextSeq 550 flow cell. The original pipeline was this. Because the immunoSEQ output included only junctional sequences and no quality scores, the filtering could not be the same as the filtering used for full-length reads. Sequences were annotated with PyIR, a Python wrapper for IgBLAST v1.9, using IMGT germline references to assign V/J genes and CDR3. Any read was removed if the V/J assignment was weak (E-value above 1e-6), the CDR3 was missing, or the read contained stop codons, out-of-frame junctions, or ambiguous translated residues. V3J clonotypes were defined as sequences sharing an identical inferred V gene, J gene, and CDR3 amino acid sequence. Percentage overlap between repertoires was computed as shared unique clonotypes divided by the size of the smaller repertoire. Repertoire richness was assessed with RTK rarefaction, the Chao1 estimator, and Recon v2.1 estimates of unobserved clonotypes. For all TCRbeta clonotypes obtained by the gDNA method from a few donors, generation probabilities were computed with OLGA. TCRdb's version of the immuneACCESS table is confined to in-frame rearrangements and falls short of the full clone set. An unresolved V gene accounts for under half of the shortfall where checked; the remainder is of unknown origin. That table supplies the V and J calls and clone size; D and trimming were determined from the DNA. This sample gives about 960,000 clones in total; approximately 80% of them show up just once. The ten largest make up over 1.3% of the sample.

The donors were healthy, HIV-negative adults with no recently reported acute infections or vaccinations. Only Caucasian adults living in Nashville, Tennessee, USA were represented among the donors. Magnetic negative selection was used to enrich CD4+ T cells, after which naive cells were positively selected on CD45RA and the negative fraction became the memory subset. After blood collection by leukapheresis, PBMCs were isolated using Ficoll-Histopaque density gradient centrifugation and then cryopreserved in the vapor phase of liquid nitrogen. Analytical flow cytometry was used to check the purity and quantity of every magnetically sorted T cell population. From each sorted fraction, genomic DNA was isolated and quantified by UV absorbance on a Nanodrop 2000c. The sample belongs to a study of shared clonotypes between healthy human individuals (dated by TCRdb to 2019 to 2021). Broadly, across the study: The cohort comprised a couple of women and a few men aged 18 to 49 years. Different laboratories and diverse techniques were used to prepare libraries and sequence TCR repertoires, to increase sequencing depth and limit assay-specific biases. Blood TCR repertoires of four to six healthy adults were deeply sequenced to estimate repertoire size and the extent of clonotype sharing between individuals. For each donor, CD4 naive and CD4 memory were each run on three plates, CD8 naive on two plates, and CD8 memory on one plate. Per donor, leukapheresis produced somewhere between about 0.94 and 9.5 billion PBMCs. Paper-wide results and their limitations: Pairwise subsampling led to the expectation that sequencing depth would affect the degree of clonotype sharing among donors. Compared with non-shared clonotypes, clonotypes shared by all four sorted-subset donors had higher generation probabilities. When a few donors were compared, the shared fraction of clonotypes was approximately 5% for naive CD4, less than 4% for naive CD8, roughly 2.5% for memory CD4, and 0.4% for memory CD8. Larger estimated clonotype richness was generally found for naive subsets than for memory subsets. Rarefaction of sorted-subset datasets indicated incomplete sequencing despite the large sequencing depth. Sampling was restricted to blood, and TCR repertoires in tissues likely differ from the TCR repertoires found in blood. The genetic and exposure-history diversity represented was limited by the small number of donors.

Reading the germline V gene gives CDR1 MNHEY and CDR2 SVGAGI. Spanning cysteine to phenylalanine, the CDR3 consists of 16 amino acids. Here the CDR3 DNA is all that survives: 48 bases in frame from base 1. A distance of 12 bases separates the germline ends of V and J, which lose 0 bases and 1 base respectively. The receptor was isolated from a man aged 18 to 35 in good health. Sequencing was carried out using memory CD4+ T cells sorted from blood. The sample's cell subset or site, from its label and the paper: CD45RA-negative fraction. This sequence uses TRBV6-5 and TRBJ1-2; the D gene assignment is ambiguous. CDR3 region: CASSYSKGPNNYGYTF. The DNA sequence is as follows: TGTGCCAGCAGTTACTCTAAGGGCCCGAATAACTATGGCTACACCTTC.